This record looks at one T cell receptor (beta chain) sequence and its context. The repertoire was sequenced with immunoSEQ multiplex PCR; TCRdb's copy has only in-frame clones and lacks some. The repertoire includes more than 80,000 clones, over 80% of them detected once, and around 10% sits in the top ten. The CDR3 sequence is 15 residues long. Germline CDR1 is LGHNT and CDR2 is FRNRAP. The V end lost 0 bases, the J end lost 1 base, and 9 bases lay between the germline ends. These data originate in a study of blood T cell repertoires in COVID-19. The rearrangement joins TRBV12-5 to TRBJ1-1; weak D call: TRBD1 (5 bases). The sequenced sample consisted of peripheral blood. This TCR was sampled from an elderly man with acute or convalescent COVID-19. The CDR3 DNA is TGTGCTAGTGGTTTGGTACAGGCGAAGAACACTGAAGCTTTCTTT. Protein sequence: CASGLVQAKNTEAFF.